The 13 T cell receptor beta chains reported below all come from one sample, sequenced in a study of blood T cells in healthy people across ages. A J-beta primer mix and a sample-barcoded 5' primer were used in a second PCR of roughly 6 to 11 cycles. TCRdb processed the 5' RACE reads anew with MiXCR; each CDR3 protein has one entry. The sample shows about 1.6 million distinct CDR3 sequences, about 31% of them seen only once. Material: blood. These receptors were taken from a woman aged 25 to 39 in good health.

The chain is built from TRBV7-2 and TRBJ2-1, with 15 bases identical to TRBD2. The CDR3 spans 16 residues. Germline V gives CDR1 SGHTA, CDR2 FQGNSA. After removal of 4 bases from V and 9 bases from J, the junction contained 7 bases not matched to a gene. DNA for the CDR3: TGTGCCAGCAGCTCTCGGACTAGCGGGGGGGCAATTGAGCAGTTCTTC. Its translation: CASSSRTSGGAIEQFF.

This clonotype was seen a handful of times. CDR3 loop: CASSLTIGPNEQFF. The CDR3 DNA follows: TGCGCCAGCAGCTTGACTATAGGACCCAATGAGCAGTTCTTC. V is TRBV5-1 and J is TRBJ2-1; D is undetermined. Between the trimmed V and J ends, which lost 1 base and 6 bases, there was a span of 11 bases. This CDR3 region has 14 residues. CDR1 and CDR2 from the germline V gene are SGHRS and YFSETQ.

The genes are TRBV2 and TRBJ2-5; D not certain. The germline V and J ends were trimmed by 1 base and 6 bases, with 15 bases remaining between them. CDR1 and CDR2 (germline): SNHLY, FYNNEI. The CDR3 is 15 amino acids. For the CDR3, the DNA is TGTGCCAGCAGTGAAGACAGCATAGGGTTGAAGACCCAGTACTTC. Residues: CASSEDSIGLKTQYF.

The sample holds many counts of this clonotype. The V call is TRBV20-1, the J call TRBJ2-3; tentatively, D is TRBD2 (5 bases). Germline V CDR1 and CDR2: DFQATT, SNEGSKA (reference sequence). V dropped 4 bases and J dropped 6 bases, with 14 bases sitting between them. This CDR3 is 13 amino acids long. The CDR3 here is CSATGLALDTQYF. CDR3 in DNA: TGCAGTGCTACCGGCTTAGCGCTGGATACGCAGTATTTT.

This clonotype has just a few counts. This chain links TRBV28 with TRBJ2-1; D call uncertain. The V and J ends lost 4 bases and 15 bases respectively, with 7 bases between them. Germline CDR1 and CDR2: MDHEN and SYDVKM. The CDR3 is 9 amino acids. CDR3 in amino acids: CASSWGLFF. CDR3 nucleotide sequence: TGTGCCAGCAGTTGGGGTCTGTTCTTC.

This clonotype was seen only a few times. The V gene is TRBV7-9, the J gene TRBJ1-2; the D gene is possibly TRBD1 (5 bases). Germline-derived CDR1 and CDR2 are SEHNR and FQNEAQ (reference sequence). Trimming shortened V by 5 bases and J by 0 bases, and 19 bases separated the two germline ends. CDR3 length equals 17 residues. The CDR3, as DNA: TGTGCCAGCAGCCCACTTCAGGGCATGGTAGCTAACTATGGCTACACCTTC. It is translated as CASSPLQGMVANYGYTF.

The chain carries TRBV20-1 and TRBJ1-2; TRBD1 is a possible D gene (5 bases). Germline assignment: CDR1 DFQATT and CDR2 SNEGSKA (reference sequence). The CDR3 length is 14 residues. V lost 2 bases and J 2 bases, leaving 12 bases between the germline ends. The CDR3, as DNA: TGCAGTGCTAGACCCGGGACTACCAACTATGGCTACACCTTC. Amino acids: CSARPGTTNYGYTF.

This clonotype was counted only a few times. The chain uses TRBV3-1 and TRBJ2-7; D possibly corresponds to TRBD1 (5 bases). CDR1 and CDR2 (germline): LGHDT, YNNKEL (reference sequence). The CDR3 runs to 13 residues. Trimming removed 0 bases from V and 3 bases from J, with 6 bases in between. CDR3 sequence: CASSQEGDYEQYF. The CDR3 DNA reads TGTGCCAGCAGCCAAGAAGGGGACTACGAGCAGTACTTC.

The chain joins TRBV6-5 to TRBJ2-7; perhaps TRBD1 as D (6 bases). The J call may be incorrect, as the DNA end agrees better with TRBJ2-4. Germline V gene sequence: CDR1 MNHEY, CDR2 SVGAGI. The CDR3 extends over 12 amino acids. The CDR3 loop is CAGPGDKNIQYF. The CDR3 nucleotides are TGTGCCGGCCCAGGGGACAAAAACATTCAGTACTTC.

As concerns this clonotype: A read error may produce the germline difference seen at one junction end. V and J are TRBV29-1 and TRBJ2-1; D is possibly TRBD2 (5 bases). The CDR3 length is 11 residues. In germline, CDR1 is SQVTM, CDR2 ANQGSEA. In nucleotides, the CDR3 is TGCAGCTCGGACTCCTACAGTGAGCAGTTCTTC. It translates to CSSDSYSEQFF.

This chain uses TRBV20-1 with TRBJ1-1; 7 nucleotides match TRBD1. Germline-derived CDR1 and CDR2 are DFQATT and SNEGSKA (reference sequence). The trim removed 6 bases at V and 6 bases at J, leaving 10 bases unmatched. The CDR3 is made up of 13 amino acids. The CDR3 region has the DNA TGCAGTGCACCCGACAGGGCGGACGCTGAAGCTTTCTTT. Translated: CSAPDRADAEAFF.

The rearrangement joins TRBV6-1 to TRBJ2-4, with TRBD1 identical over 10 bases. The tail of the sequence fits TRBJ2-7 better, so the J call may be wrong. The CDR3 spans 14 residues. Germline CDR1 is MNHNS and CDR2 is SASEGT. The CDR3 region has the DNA TGTGCCAGCCTGAGGGGGACAGGGGCCTACGAGCAGTACTTC. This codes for CASLRGTGAYEQYF.

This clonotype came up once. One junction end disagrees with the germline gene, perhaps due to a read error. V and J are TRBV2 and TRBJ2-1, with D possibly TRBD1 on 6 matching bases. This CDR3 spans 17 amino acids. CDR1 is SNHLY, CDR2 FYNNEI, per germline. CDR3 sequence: CAGSPPKTGWGYNEQFF. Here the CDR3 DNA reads TGTGCCGGCAGTCCCCCCAAAACAGGGTGGGGCTACAATGAGCAGTTCTTC. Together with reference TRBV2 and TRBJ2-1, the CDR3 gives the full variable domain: EPEVTQTPSHQVTQMGQEVILRCVPISNHLYFYWYRQILGQKVEFLVSFYNNEISEKSEIFDDQFSVERPDGSNFTLKIRSTKLEDSAMYFCAGSPPKTGWGYNEQFFGPGTRLTVL.